What follows are 3 T cell receptor beta chains derived from one specimen sequenced in a study of blood T cell repertoires in COVID-19. The data were produced by immunoSEQ multiplex PCR, yet TCRdb's version contains in-frame clones alone and is incomplete. The sample lists roughly 290,000 clones; almost 90% were seen once. The specimen sequenced was PBMCs or T cells enriched from blood (not recorded which). Every receptor here comes from a woman between 18 and 29 years old with acute COVID-19.

This clone has more than one count but fewer than ten. V is TRBV24-1 and J is TRBJ1-2; tentative D call: TRBD1 (6 bases). The CDR3 extends over 14 amino acids. Germline V lookup: CDR1 KGHDR, CDR2 SFDVKD. Trimming took 0 bases from V and 6 from J, leaving 10 bases between them. CDR3 bases: TGTGCCACCAGTGATTTGGACAGGAGTAATGGCTACACCTTC. The encoded protein is CATSDLDRSNGYTF.

The chain couples TRBV25-1 to TRBJ2-7; D is unclear. Trimming took 3 bases from V and 4 from J, leaving 4 bases between them. CDR1 is MGHDK and CDR2 is SYGVNS in the germline V gene. CDR3 length: 11 amino acids. The CDR3 region is CASSDRYEQYF. DNA of the CDR3: TGTGCCAGCAGTGATCGGTACGAGCAGTACTTC.

The chain is built from TRBV5-1 and TRBJ1-1; maybe TRBD1 (6 bases). The CDR3 loop spans 15 amino acids. Trimming removed 3 bases from V and 0 bases from J, with 12 bases in between. Germline CDR1 and CDR2: SGHRS and YFSETQ. In DNA, the CDR3 is TGCGCCAGCAGCTATCAACAGGGCCTGAACACTGAAGCTTTCTTT. This encodes CASSYQQGLNTEAFF.